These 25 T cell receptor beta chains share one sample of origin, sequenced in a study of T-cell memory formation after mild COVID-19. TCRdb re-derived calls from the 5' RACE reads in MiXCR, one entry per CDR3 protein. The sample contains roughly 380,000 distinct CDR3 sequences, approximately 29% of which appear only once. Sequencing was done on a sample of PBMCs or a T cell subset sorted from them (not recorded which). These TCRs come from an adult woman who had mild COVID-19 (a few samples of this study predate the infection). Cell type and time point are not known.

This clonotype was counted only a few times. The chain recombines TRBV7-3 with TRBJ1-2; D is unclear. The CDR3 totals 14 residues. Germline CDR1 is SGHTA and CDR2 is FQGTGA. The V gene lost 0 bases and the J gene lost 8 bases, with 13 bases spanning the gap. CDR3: CASSLTLDQRGYTF. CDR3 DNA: TGTGCCAGCAGCTTAACCCTGGACCAGAGGGGCTACACCTTC.

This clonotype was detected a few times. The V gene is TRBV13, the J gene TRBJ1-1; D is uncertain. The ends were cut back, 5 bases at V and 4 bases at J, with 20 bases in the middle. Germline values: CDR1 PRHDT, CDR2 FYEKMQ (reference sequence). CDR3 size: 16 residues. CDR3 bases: TGTGCCAGCAGCCCGGCGGCAGGAAGGAGGACCACTGAAGCTTTCTTT. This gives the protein CASSPAAGRRTTEAFF.

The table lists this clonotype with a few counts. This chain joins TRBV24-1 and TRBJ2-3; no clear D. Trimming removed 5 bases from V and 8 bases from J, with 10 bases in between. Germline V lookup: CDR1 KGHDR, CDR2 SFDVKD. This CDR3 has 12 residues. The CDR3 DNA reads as TGTGCCACCAGTGCAGTCGGTGGTACGCAGTATTTT. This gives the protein CATSAVGGTQYF.

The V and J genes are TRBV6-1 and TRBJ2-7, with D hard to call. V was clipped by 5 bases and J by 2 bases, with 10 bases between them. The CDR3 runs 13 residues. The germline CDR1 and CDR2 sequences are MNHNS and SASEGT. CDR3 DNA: TGTGCCAGCAGTTCTGGGGTAACCTACGAGCAGTACTTC. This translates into CASSSGVTYEQYF.

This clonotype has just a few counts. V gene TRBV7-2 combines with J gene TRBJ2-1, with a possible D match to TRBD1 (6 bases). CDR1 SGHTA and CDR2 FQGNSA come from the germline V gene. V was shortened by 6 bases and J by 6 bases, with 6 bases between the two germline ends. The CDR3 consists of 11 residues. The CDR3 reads CASRDSNEQFF. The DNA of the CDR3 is TGTGCCAGCAGGGACAGCAATGAGCAGTTCTTC.

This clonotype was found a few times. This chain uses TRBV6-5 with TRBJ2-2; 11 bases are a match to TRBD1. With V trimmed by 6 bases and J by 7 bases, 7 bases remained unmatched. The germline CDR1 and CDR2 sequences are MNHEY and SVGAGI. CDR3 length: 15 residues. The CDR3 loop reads CASRTDRGPGGELFF. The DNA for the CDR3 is TGTGCCAGCAGAACGGACAGGGGGCCTGGCGGGGAGCTGTTTTTT.

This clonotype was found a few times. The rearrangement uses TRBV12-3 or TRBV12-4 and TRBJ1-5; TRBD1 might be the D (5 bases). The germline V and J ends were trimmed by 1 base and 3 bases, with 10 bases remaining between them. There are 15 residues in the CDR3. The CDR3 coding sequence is TGTGCCAGCAGTTTAGAGGGGAATTCCAATCAGCCCCAGCATTTT. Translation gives CASSLEGNSNQPQHF.

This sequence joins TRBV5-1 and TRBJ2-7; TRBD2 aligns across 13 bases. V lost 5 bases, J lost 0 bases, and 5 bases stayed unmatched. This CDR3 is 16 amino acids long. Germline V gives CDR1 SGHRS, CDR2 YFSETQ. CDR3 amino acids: CASRSWTSGGSYEQYF. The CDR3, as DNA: TGCGCCAGCAGATCGTGGACTAGCGGGGGCTCCTACGAGCAGTACTTC.

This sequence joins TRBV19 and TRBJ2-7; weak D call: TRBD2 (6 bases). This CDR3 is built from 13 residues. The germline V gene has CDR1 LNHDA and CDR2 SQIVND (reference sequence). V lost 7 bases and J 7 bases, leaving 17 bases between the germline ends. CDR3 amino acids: CASTPTGTSEQYF. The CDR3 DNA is TGTGCCAGTACCCCTACCGGGACTTCGGAGCAGTACTTC.

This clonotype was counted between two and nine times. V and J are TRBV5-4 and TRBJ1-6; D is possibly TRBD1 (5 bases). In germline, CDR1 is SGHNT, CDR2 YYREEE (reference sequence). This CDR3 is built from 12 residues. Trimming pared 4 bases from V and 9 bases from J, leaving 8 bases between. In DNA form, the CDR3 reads TGTGCCAGCAGCCTGGGGGGTTCACCCCTCCACTTT. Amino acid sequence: CASSLGGSPLHF. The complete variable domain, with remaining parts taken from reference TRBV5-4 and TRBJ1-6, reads ETGVTQSPTHLIKTRGQQVTLRCSSQSGHNTVSWYQQALGQGPQFIFQYYREEENGRGNFPPRFSGLQFPNYSSELNVNALELDDSALYLCASSLGGSPLHFGNGTRLTVT.

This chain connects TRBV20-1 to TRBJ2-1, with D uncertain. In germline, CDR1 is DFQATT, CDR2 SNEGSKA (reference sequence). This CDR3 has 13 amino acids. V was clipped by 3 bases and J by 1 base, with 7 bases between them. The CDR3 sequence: CSASSRSYNEQFF. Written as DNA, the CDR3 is TGCAGTGCTAGTAGTAGGTCCTACAATGAGCAGTTCTTC.

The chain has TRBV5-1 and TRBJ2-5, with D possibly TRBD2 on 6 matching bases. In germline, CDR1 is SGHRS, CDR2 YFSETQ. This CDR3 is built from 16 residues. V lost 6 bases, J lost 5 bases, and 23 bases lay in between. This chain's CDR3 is CASTPRDGGAEETQYF. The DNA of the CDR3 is TGCGCCAGCACTCCCCGAGATGGAGGGGCCGAGGAGACCCAGTACTTC.

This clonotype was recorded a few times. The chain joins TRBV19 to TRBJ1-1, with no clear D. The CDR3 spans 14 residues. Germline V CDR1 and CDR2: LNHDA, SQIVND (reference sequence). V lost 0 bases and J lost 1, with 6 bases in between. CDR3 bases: TGTGCCAGTAGTATAGACACAAGGAACACTGAAGCTTTCTTT. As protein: CASSIDTRNTEAFF.

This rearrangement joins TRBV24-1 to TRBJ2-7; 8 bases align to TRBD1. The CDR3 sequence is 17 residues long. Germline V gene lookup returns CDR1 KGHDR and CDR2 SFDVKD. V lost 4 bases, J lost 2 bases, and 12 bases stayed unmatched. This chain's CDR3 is CATSDPRQGSGTYEQYF. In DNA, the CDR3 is TGTGCCACCAGTGACCCGAGACAGGGGAGTGGAACCTACGAGCAGTACTTC.

CDR3 loop: CASSLAGQEGYTF. In DNA form, the CDR3 reads TGTGCCAGCAGTTTAGCAGGGCAGGAGGGCTACACCTTC. The J gene is TRBJ1-2, the V gene TRBV28; TRBD1 is a possible D gene (5 bases). Germline V gene sequence: CDR1 MDHEN, CDR2 SYDVKM. V lost 2 bases, J lost 8 bases, and 12 bases lay in between. The CDR3 spans 13 residues.

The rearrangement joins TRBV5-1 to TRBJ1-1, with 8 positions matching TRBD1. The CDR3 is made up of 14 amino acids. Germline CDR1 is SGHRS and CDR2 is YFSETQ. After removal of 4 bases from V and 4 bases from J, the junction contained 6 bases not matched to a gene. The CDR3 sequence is CASSGGTGATEAFF. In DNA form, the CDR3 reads TGCGCCAGCAGCGGTGGGACAGGAGCCACTGAAGCTTTCTTT. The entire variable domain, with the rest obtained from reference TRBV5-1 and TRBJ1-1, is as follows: KAGVTQTPRYLIKTRGQQVTLSCSPISGHRSVSWYQQTPGQGLQFLFEYFSETQRNKGNFPGRFSGRQFSNSRSEMNVSTLELGDSALYLCASSGGTGATEAFFGQGTRLTVV.

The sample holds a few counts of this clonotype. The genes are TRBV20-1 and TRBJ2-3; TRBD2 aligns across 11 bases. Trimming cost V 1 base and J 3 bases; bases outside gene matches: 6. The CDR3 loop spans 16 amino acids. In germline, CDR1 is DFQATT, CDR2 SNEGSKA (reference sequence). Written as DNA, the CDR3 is TGCAGTGCTAGAGCTAGCGGGGGGTTCTGGACAGATACGCAGTATTTT. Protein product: CSARASGGFWTDTQYF.

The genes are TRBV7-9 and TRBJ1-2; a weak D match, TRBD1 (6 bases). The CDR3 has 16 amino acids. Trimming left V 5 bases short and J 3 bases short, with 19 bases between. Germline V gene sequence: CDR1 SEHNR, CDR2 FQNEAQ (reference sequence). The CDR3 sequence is CASSRPGRGGDYGYTF. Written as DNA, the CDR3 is TGTGCCAGCAGCCGCCCCGGCAGGGGAGGCGACTATGGCTACACCTTC. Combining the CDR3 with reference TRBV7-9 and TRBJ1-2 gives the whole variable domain DTGVSQNPRHKITKRGQNVTFRCDPISEHNRLYWYRQTLGQGPEFLTYFQNEAQLEKSRLLSDRFSAERPKGSFSTLEIQRTEQGDSAMYLCASSRPGRGGDYGYTFGSGTRLTVV.

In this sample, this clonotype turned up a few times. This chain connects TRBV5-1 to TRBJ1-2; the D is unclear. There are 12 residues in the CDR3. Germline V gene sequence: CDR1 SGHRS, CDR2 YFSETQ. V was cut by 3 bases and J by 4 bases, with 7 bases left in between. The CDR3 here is CASSSGTYGYTF. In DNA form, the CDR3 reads TGCGCCAGCAGCTCAGGAACCTATGGCTACACCTTC.

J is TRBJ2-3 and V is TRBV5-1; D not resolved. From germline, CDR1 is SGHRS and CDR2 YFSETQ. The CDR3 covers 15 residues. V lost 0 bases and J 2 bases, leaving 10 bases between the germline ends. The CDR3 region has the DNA TGCGCCAGCAGCTTGGAAAACGGTATCACAGATACGCAGTATTTT. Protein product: CASSLENGITDTQYF.

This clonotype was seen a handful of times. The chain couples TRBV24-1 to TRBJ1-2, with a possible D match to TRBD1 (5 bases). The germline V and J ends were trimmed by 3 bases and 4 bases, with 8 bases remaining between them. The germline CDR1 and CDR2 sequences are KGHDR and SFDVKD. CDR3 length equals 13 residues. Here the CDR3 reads CATSDGTPYGYTF. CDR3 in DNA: TGTGCCACCAGTGATGGGACCCCCTATGGCTACACCTTC.

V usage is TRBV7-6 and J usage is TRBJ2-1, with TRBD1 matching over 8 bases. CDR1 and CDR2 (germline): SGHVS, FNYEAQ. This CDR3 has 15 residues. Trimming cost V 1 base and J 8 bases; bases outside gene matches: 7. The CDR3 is CASSLEAARGHEQFF. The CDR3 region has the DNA TGTGCCAGCAGCTTAGAGGCGGCCAGGGGGCATGAGCAGTTCTTC.

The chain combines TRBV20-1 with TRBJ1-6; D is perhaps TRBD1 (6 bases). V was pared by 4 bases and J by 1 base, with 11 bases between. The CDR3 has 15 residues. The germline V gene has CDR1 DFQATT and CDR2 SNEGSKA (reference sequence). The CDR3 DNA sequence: TGCAGTGCTATCTTCAGGGGTTCCTATAATTCACCCCTCCACTTT. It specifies CSAIFRGSYNSPLHF.

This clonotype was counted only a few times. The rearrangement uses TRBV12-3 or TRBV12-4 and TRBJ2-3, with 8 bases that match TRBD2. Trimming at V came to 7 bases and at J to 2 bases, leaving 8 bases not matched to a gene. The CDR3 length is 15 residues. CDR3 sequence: CASNVLAAITDTQYF. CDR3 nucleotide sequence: TGTGCCAGCAACGTACTAGCGGCAATCACAGATACGCAGTATTTT.

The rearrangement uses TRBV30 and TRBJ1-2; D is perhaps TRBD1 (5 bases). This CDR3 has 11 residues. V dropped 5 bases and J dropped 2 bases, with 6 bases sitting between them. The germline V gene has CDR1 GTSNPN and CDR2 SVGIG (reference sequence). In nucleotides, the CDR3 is TGTGCCTGGGGGGCCAACTATGGCTACACCTTC. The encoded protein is CAWGANYGYTF.